This TCR beta chain was recovered during a study of Ad26.COV2.S vaccination and SARS-CoV-2 variants. Turning to the study itself: Once or twice, 56 days apart, Ad26.COV2.S was delivered intramuscularly.

This table comes from immunoSEQ multiplex PCR, and its TCRdb copy is limited to in-frame clones, with some not included. The repertoire has a few hundred thousand clones, 80% to 90% of them found once; the top ten carry about 7.4%. Specified treatment: 15 to 20 received Ad26.COV2.S at low or high dose, single or two shots; 5 received placebo; per-sample allocation not given. On day 63 after the first injection, vaccine and placebo recipients gave samples. In the vaccine, an Ad26 vector expressed the SARS-CoV-2 spike of the Wuhan strain. The length of the CDR3 is 13 residues. Germline lookup yields CDR1 MRHNA and CDR2 SNTAGT. V lost 3 bases and J lost 1, with 5 bases in between.

The chain employs TRBV6-4 and TRBJ2-3, with unresolved D. The clonotype originates from a person aged 18-65 years who received the Ad26.COV2.S COVID-19 vaccine or a placebo. The material was peripheral blood, obtained in a trial of Ad26.COV2.S vaccine versus placebo. The CDR3 DNA reads as TGTGCCAGCAGTGATCTCGGCACAGATACGCAGTATTTT. Translating gives CASSDLGTDTQYF.